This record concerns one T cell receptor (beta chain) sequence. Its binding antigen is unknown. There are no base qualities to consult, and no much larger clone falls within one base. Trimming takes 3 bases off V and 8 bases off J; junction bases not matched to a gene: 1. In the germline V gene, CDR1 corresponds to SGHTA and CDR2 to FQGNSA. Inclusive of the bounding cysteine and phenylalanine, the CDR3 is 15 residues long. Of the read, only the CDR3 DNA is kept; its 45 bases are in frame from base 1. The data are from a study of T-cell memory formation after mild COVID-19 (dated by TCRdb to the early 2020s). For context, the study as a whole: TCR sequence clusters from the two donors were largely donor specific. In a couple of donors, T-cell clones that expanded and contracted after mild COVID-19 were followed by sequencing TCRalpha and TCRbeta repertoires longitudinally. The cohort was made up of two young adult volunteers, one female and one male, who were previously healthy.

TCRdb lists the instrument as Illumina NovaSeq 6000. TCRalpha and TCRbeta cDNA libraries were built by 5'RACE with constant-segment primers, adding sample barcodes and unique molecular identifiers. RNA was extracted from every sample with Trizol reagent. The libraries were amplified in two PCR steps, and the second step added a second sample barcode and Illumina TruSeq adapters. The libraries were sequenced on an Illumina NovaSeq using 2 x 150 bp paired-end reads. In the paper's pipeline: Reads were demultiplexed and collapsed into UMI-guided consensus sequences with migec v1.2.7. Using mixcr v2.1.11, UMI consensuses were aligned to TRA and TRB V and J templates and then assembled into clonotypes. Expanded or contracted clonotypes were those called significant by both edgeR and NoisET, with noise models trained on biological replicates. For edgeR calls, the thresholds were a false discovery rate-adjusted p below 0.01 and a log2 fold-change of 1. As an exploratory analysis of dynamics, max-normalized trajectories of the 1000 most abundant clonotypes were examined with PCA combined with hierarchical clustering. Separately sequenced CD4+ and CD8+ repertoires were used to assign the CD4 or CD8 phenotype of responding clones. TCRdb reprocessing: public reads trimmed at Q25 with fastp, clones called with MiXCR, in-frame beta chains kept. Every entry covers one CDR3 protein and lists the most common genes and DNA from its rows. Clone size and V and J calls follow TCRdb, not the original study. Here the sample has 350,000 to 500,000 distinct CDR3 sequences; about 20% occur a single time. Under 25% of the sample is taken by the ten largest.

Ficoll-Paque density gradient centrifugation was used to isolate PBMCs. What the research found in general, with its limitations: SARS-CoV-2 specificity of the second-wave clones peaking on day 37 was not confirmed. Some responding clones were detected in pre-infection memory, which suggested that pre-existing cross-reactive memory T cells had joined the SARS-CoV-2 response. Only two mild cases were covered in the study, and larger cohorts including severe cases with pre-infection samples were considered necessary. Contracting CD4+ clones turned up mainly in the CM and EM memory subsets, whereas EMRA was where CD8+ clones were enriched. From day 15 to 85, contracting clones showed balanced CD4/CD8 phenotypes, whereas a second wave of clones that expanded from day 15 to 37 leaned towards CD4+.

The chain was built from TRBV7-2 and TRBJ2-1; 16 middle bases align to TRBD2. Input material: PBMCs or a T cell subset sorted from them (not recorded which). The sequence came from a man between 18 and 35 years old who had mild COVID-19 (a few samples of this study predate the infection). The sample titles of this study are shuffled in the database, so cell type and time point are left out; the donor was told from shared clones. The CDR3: CASSLGLAGGHEQFF. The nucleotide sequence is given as TGTGCCAGCAGCTTGGGACTAGCGGGGGGGCATGAGCAGTTCTTC. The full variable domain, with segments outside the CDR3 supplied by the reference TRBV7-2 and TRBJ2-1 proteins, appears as GAGVSQSPSNKVTEKGKDVELRCDPISGHTALYWYRQSLGQGLEFLIYFQGNSAPDKSGLPSDRFSAERTGGSVSTLTIQRTQQEDSAVYLCASSLGLAGGHEQFFGPGTRLTVL.